A single sample is the source of the 23 T cell receptor beta chains below, sequenced in a study of cytotoxic CD8 clonotypes in ibrutinib-treated CLL. Assay: immunoSEQ multiplex PCR; the TCRdb copy retains only in-frame clones and omits some. Seen here are about 300,000 clones, 70% to 80% observed once, and the top ten hold about 5%. The sample was PBMCs, taken at disease progression, from a patient treated with ibrutinib. These receptors were obtained from a human donor with chronic lymphocytic leukemia.

The chain joins TRBV6-6 to TRBJ2-7; D unresolved. V was trimmed by 4 bases and J by 5 bases, leaving 12 bases between them. Germline CDR1 reads MNHNY; CDR2 reads SVGAGI (reference sequence). The CDR3 contains 13 residues. CDR3 in DNA: TGTGCCAGCAGTTTGGTAGGAAGGGACGAGCAGTACTTC. It yields the protein CASSLVGRDEQYF.

The chain links TRBV2 to TRBJ1-2; 7 nucleotides align to TRBD1. Unmatched junction bases numbered 4, after V lost 3 bases and J lost 0 bases. The germline V gene has CDR1 SNHLY and CDR2 FYNNEI. The CDR3 sequence is 15 residues long. CDR3: CASSDDGTANYGYTF. In DNA, the CDR3 is TGTGCCAGCAGTGATGACGGGACAGCTAACTATGGCTACACCTTC. The whole variable domain, filled in from reference TRBV2 and TRBJ1-2, reads EPEVTQTPSHQVTQMGQEVILRCVPISNHLYFYWYRQILGQKVEFLVSFYNNEISEKSEIFDDQFSVERPDGSNFTLKIRSTKLEDSAMYFCASSDDGTANYGYTFGSGTRLTVV.

The rearrangement joins TRBV6-5 to TRBJ2-2; TRBD2 agrees at 10 bases. V shed 5 bases, J shed 4 bases, and the junction held 4 bases outside the gene matches. Germline assignment: CDR1 MNHEY and CDR2 SVGAGI. The CDR3 covers 15 residues. The CDR3 DNA is TGTGCCAGCAGTCTCGGACTAGCGGTCACCGGGGAGCTGTTTTTT. Its protein is CASSLGLAVTGELFF.

The chain joins TRBV29-1 to TRBJ1-2; TRBD1 matches 10 bases. With 7 bases clipped from V and 5 bases from J, the junction kept 10 bases outside the gene matches. The CDR3 runs 14 residues. CDR1 and CDR2 from the germline V gene are SQVTM and ANQGSEA. The CDR3 DNA reads TGCAGCGGATCCCCGGGGGGACAGGGGTATGGCTACACCTTC. Encoded protein: CSGSPGGQGYGYTF.

The genes are TRBV6-5 and TRBJ2-7; possibly TRBD2 for D (6 bases). The CDR3 length is 13 residues. V shed 6 bases and J shed 6 bases, with 15 bases lying between them. The germline gives CDR1 MNHEY, CDR2 SVGAGI. The CDR3 coding sequence is TGTGCCAGCAGCCTGGGACTGGGGCGCGAGCAGTACTTC. The encoded protein is CASSLGLGREQYF.

This sequence joins TRBV5-1 and TRBJ1-5, with D unresolved. The CDR3 spans 15 residues. V shed 0 bases and J shed 0 bases, with 7 bases lying between them. Germline CDR1 is SGHRS and CDR2 is YFSETQ. CDR3 amino acids: CASSLGEDSNQPQHF. Written as DNA, the CDR3 is TGCGCCAGCAGCTTGGGGGAGGATAGCAATCAGCCCCAGCATTTT. The full variable domain, its missing parts supplied by reference TRBV5-1 and TRBJ1-5, is KAGVTQTPRYLIKTRGQQVTLSCSPISGHRSVSWYQQTPGQGLQFLFEYFSETQRNKGNFPGRFSGRQFSNSRSEMNVSTLELGDSALYLCASSLGEDSNQPQHFGDGTRLSIL.

The genes are TRBV11-3 and TRBJ1-5, with D uncertain. V was shortened by 5 bases and J by 3 bases, with 17 bases between the two germline ends. Germline CDR1 reads SGHNT; CDR2 reads YENEEA. The CDR3 contains 16 residues. CDR3 protein: CASSPHRLWVNQPQHF. CDR3 nucleotides: TGTGCCAGCAGCCCACATCGGTTATGGGTCAATCAGCCCCAGCATTTT.

This clone occurred once. V usage is TRBV6-4 and J usage is TRBJ2-1; 10 positions match TRBD2. J gave up 8 bases and V 5 bases, and 6 bases lay outside the gene matches. Germline V lookup: CDR1 MRHNA, CDR2 SNTAGT. CDR3 length equals 14 residues. CDR3 nucleotide sequence: TGTGCCAGCAGTCTACTAGCGGGAATGGATGAGCAGTTCTTC. Protein product: CASSLLAGMDEQFF.

This clone was seen just once. The chain joins TRBV27 to TRBJ2-7; possible D gene TRBD2, 6 bases. CDR1 MNHEY and CDR2 SMNVEV come from the germline V gene (reference sequence). V was shortened by 6 bases and J by 2 bases, with 11 bases between the two germline ends. The CDR3 has 13 residues. This chain's CDR3 is CASSRRRAYEQYF. Written as DNA, the CDR3 is TGTGCCAGCAGCCGGCGGAGGGCCTACGAGCAGTACTTC.

This clone appeared a single time. The rearrangement uses TRBV27 and TRBJ2-7; 8 nucleotides line up with TRBD1. Germline V gene data show CDR1 as MNHEY and CDR2 as SMNVEV (reference sequence). The CDR3 has 13 residues. The V segment lost 4 bases and the J segment 7 bases; nucleotides outside the gene matches: 6. The CDR3 bases are TGTGCCAGCAGTTCGGACAGGGCGAGAGAGCAGTACTTC. Protein sequence: CASSSDRAREQYF.

This chain's CDR3 is CASSPIRGSEAFF. The CDR3 nucleotides read TGTGCCAGCAGTCCCATCCGGGGATCTGAAGCTTTCTTT. The chain joins TRBV27 to TRBJ1-1, with D uncertain. V was pared by 5 bases and J by 6 bases, with 13 bases between. Germline V gene sequence: CDR1 MNHEY, CDR2 SMNVEV (reference sequence). The CDR3 totals 13 residues.

The chain recombines TRBV1 with TRBJ2-2; the table gives TRBD2 as D, unverified against the DNA. TRBV1 is assigned pseudogene status. CDR3 length: 17 amino acids. Written as DNA, the CDR3 is TGCACCAGCAGCCAAGTATGCGGGGGGCCGAACACCGGGGAGCTGTTTTTT. The encoded protein is CTSSQVCGGPNTGELFF.

This chain joins TRBV29-1 and TRBJ1-1; possibly TRBD1 for D (6 bases). The CDR3 runs 11 residues. The V end was cut by 4 bases, the J end by 7 bases, with 10 bases between. CDR1 and CDR2 from the germline V gene are SQVTM and ANQGSEA. This chain's CDR3 is CSVVGGIEAFF. CDR3 nucleotides: TGCAGCGTTGTAGGGGGTATTGAAGCTTTCTTT.

This sequence joins TRBV6-5 and TRBJ1-2; the D gene is possibly TRBD1 (6 bases). Germline V gene sequence: CDR1 MNHEY, CDR2 SVGAGI. V lost 2 bases, J lost 4 bases, and 14 bases lay in between. The CDR3 contains 15 residues. The CDR3 is CASSYTLTGRYGYTF. CDR3 DNA: TGTGCCAGCAGTTACACCTTGACAGGCCGCTATGGCTACACCTTC.

The rearrangement joins TRBV29-1 to TRBJ2-3, with a weak D call TRBD1 (6 bases). V was cut by 0 bases and J by 4 bases, with 8 bases left in between. CDR1 and CDR2 from the germline V gene are SQVTM and ANQGSEA. This CDR3 is 13 amino acids long. For the CDR3, the DNA is TGCAGCGTTGAAGACAGGGGTCCAGATACGCAGTATTTT. It codes for CSVEDRGPDTQYF.

The CDR3 sequence: CAISTQGRGYGYTF. The CDR3 bases are TGTGCCATCAGTACTCAGGGGAGGGGATATGGCTACACCTTC. The chain uses TRBV10-3 and TRBJ1-2, with D perhaps TRBD1 (6 bases). Germline CDR1 reads ENHRY; CDR2 reads SYGVKD. The CDR3 is made up of 14 amino acids. Between the trimmed V and J ends, which lost 5 bases and 5 bases, there was a span of 15 bases.

The V and J genes are TRBV5-8 and TRBJ1-2, with D unresolved. This CDR3 spans 15 amino acids. Per the germline V gene, CDR1 is SGHTS and CDR2 is YDEGEE. Trimming took off 0 bases at V and 4 bases at J, with 13 bases between the two ends. The DNA for the CDR3 is TGTGCCAGCAGCTTGGACTGGAATTCGCTCTATGGCTACACCTTC. Its translation: CASSLDWNSLYGYTF. Supplemented by reference TRBV5-8 and TRBJ1-2, the full variable domain reads EAGVTQSPTHLIKTRGQQATLRCSPISGHTSVYWYQQALGLGLQFLLWYDEGEERNRGNFPPRFSGRQFPNYSSELNVNALELEDSALYLCASSLDWNSLYGYTFGSGTRLTVV.

The chain combines TRBV10-3 with TRBJ2-5, with D possibly being TRBD2 (6 bases). The length of the CDR3 is 13 residues. V lost 7 bases, J lost 5 bases, and 14 bases lay in between. The V gene's germline CDR1 is ENHRY and CDR2 SYGVKD. CDR3 loop: CAITPSLAETQYF. CDR3 DNA sequence: TGTGCCATCACCCCCTCGCTAGCGGAGACCCAGTACTTC.

V and J are TRBV29-1 and TRBJ2-7; D assignment may be TRBD1 or TRBD2 (5 bases each). Trimming took 4 bases from V and 2 from J, leaving 24 bases between them. Germline V gene data show CDR1 as SQVTM and CDR2 as ANQGSEA. The CDR3 runs 17 residues. The CDR3 nucleotides are TGCAGCGTTGCTTTTTCGGTGATTGGGGGATTCCCCTACGAGCAGTACTTC. This codes for CSVAFSVIGGFPYEQYF.

This rearrangement joins TRBV29-1 to TRBJ2-7, with TRBD2 identical over 15 bases. Germline CDR1 and CDR2: SQVTM and ANQGSEA. CDR3 size: 18 residues. Trimming took 0 bases from V and 2 from J; bases not matched to a gene: 8. CDR3 sequence: CSVEDPGLAGGGPYEQYF. CDR3 DNA sequence: TGCAGCGTTGAAGATCCGGGACTAGCGGGAGGCGGTCCCTACGAGCAGTACTTC.

On this clone: This specimen includes other DNA sequences encoding the same CDR3. The chain couples TRBV11-2 to TRBJ2-3; D is unclear. Germline loops: CDR1 SGHAT, CDR2 FQNNGV. Trimming removed 1 base from V and 1 base from J, with 3 bases in between. The CDR3 is 13 residues long. This CDR3 reads CASSLGGTDTQYF. The CDR3 nucleotides read TGTGCCAGCAGCTTAGGGGGCACAGATACGCAGTATTTT.

A word on this clone: Other DNA sequences within the sample encode an identical CDR3. This sequence joins TRBV20-1 and TRBJ1-3; D is unclear. The CDR3 is made up of 11 amino acids. Germline V lookup: CDR1 DFQATT, CDR2 SNEGSKA (reference sequence). V was trimmed by 3 bases and J by 2 bases, leaving 2 bases between them. The CDR3 DNA reads TGCAGTGCTAGCCCTGGAAACACCATATATTTT. It codes for CSASPGNTIYF.

This chain joins TRBV2 and TRBJ2-7, with 9 positions matching TRBD1. J was trimmed by 2 bases and V by 3 bases; bases with no gene match: 5. This CDR3 has 15 amino acids. The germline V gene encodes CDR1 SNHLY and CDR2 FYNNEI. CDR3 protein: CASSDGGQGAYEQYF. In DNA form, the CDR3 reads TGTGCCAGCAGTGACGGGGGACAGGGAGCCTACGAGCAGTACTTC. The full variable domain, rest sourced from reference TRBV2 and TRBJ2-7, is EPEVTQTPSHQVTQMGQEVILRCVPISNHLYFYWYRQILGQKVEFLVSFYNNEISEKSEIFDDQFSVERPDGSNFTLKIRSTKLEDSAMYFCASSDGGQGAYEQYFGPGTRLTVT.